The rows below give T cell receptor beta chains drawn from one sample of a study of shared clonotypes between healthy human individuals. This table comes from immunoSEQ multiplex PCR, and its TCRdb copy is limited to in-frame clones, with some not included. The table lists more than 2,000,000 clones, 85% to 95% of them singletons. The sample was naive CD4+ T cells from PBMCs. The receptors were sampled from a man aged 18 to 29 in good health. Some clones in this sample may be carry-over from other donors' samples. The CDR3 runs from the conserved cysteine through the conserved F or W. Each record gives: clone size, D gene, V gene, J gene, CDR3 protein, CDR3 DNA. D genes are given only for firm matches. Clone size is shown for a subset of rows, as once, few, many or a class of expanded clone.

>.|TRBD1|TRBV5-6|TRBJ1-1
CASSSGVDRWDTEAFF
TGTGCCAGCAGCTCGGGGGTGGACAGGTGGGACACTGAAGCTTTCTTT
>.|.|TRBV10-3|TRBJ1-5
CAISSDSNQPQHF
TGTGCCATCAGTTCGGATAGCAATCAGCCCCAGCATTTT
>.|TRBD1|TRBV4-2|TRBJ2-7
CASSQEKAGGPYEQYF
TGTGCCAGCAGCCAAGAGAAGGCAGGGGGACCCTACGAGCAGTACTTC
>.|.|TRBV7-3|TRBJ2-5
CASSSRDTLYQETQYF
TGTGCCAGCAGCTCCCGGGACACCCTTTACCAAGAGACCCAGTACTTC
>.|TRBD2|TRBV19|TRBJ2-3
CASRGGSGRFGTQYF
TGTGCCAGTAGGGGTGGGAGCGGGAGGTTTGGTACGCAGTATTTT
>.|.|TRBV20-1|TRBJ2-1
CSASGYNEQFF
TGCAGTGCTAGCGGGTACAATGAGCAGTTCTTC
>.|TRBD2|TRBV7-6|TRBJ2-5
CASSLELAGVRVGETQYF
TGTGCCAGCAGCTTAGAACTAGCGGGAGTGAGGGTCGGAGAGACCCAGTACTTC
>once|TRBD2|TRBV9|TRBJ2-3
CASSVVSSGSFSTQYF
TGTGCCAGCAGCGTAGTATCTAGCGGGTCCTTCAGTACGCAGTATTTT
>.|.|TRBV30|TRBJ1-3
CAWSRGGSGNTIYF
TGTGCCTGGAGTAGGGGGGGCTCTGGAAACACCATATATTTT
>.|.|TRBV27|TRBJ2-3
CASRMLSNPQTLNTDTQYF
TGTGCCAGCAGGATGCTCTCTAACCCACAAACCCTCAACACAGATACGCAGTATTTT
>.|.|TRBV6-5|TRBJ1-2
CASRSTANYGYTF
TGTGCCAGCAGGTCGACAGCTAACTATGGCTACACCTTC
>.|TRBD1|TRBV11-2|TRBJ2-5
CASSPTSGGLETQYF
TGTGCCAGCAGCCCGACTTCAGGGGGCCTAGAGACCCAGTACTTC
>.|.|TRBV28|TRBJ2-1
CASRLGGSYNEQFF
TGTGCCAGCAGGTTAGGGGGCTCCTACAATGAGCAGTTCTTC
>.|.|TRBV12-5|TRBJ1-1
CASGLGMNTEAFF
TGTGCTAGTGGTTTGGGCATGAACACTGAAGCTTTCTTT
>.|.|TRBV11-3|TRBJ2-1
CASSPAPGPLGPYNEQFF
TGTGCCAGCAGCCCCGCCCCGGGGCCACTAGGGCCCTACAATGAGCAGTTCTTC
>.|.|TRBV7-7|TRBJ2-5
CASSLGRGPQETQYF
TGTGCCAGCAGCTTAGGGAGAGGACCCCAAGAGACCCAGTACTTC
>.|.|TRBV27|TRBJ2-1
CASSSITRGRGYNEQFF
TGTGCCAGCAGTTCAATCACAAGGGGAAGGGGCTACAATGAGCAGTTCTTC
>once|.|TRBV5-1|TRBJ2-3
CASRGGRSSTDTQYF
TGCGCCAGCAGGGGTGGTCGGTCTAGCACAGATACGCAGTATTTT
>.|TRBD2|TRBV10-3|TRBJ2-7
CAIKGLAGSHEQYF
TGTGCCATCAAGGGACTAGCGGGTAGCCACGAGCAGTACTTC
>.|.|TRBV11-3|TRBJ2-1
CASSSTYGEQFF
TGTGCCAGCAGTTCTACATACGGTGAGCAGTTCTTC
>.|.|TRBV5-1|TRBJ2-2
CASRISTNTGELFF
TGCGCCAGCAGAATTTCAACGAACACCGGGGAGCTGTTTTTT
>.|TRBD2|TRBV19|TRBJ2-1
CASSLADSSYNEQFF
TGTGCCAGTAGCCTAGCGGATAGCTCCTACAATGAGCAGTTCTTC
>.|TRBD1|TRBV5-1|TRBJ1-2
CASSPTTGTGSYGYTF
TGCGCCAGCAGCCCTACCACCGGGACAGGGTCCTATGGCTACACCTTC
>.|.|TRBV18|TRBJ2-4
CASSPTTGSNLAKNIQYF
TGTGCCAGCTCACCAACCACAGGGTCCAATCTAGCCAAAAACATTCAGTACTTC
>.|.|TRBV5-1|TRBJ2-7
CASSLVVGGGEYEQYF
TGCGCCAGCAGCTTGGTGGTAGGAGGGGGCGAATACGAGCAGTACTTC
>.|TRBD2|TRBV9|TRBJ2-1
CASSPVAGVENEQFF
TGTGCCAGCAGCCCCGTAGCGGGAGTGGAGAATGAGCAGTTCTTC
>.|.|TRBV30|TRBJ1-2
CAWSVSGHGYTF
TGTGCCTGGAGCGTTTCAGGGCACGGCTACACCTTC
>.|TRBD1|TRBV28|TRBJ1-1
CASSPPGGGGTEAFF
TGTGCCAGCAGTCCCCCAGGGGGGGGCGGCACTGAAGCTTTCTTT
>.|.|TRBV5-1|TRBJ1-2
CASSIQTANYGYTF
TGCGCCAGCAGCATACAGACAGCAAACTATGGCTACACCTTC
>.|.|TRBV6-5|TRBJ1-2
CASSYSNPGVGYGYTF
TGTGCCAGCAGTTACTCGAACCCGGGAGTCGGCTATGGCTACACCTTC
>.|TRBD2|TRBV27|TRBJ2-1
CASSPQRSGRWYNEQFF
TGTGCCAGCAGTCCACAACGGAGCGGGAGGTGGTACAATGAGCAGTTCTTC
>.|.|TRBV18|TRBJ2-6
CASSPGQASGANVLTF
TGTGCCAGCTCACCAGGTCAGGCCTCTGGGGCCAACGTCCTGACTTTC
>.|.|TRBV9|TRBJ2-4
CASSVDGILGKNIQYF
TGTGCCAGCAGCGTAGATGGAATATTGGGGAAAAACATTCAGTACTTC
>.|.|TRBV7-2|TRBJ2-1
CASSRPGDGNEQFF
TGTGCCAGCAGCCGCCCAGGGGATGGCAATGAGCAGTTCTTC
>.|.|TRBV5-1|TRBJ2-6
CASSFLQGAGANVLTF
TGCGCCAGCAGCTTTCTACAGGGTGCTGGGGCCAACGTCCTGACTTTC
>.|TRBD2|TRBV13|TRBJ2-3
CASSLRAGGPADTQYF
TGTGCCAGCAGCTTGCGGGCGGGAGGGCCTGCGGATACGCAGTATTTT